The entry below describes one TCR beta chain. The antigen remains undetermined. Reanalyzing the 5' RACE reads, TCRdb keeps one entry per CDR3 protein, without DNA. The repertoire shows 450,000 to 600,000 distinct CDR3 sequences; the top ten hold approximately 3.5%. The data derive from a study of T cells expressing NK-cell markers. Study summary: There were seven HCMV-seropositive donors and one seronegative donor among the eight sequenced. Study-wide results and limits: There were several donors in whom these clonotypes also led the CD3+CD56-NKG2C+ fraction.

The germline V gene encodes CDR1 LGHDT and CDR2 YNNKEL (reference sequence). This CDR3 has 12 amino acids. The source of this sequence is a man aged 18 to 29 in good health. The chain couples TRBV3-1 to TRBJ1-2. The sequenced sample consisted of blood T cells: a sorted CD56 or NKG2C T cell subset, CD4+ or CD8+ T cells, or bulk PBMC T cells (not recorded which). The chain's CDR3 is CAARGLSYGYTF.